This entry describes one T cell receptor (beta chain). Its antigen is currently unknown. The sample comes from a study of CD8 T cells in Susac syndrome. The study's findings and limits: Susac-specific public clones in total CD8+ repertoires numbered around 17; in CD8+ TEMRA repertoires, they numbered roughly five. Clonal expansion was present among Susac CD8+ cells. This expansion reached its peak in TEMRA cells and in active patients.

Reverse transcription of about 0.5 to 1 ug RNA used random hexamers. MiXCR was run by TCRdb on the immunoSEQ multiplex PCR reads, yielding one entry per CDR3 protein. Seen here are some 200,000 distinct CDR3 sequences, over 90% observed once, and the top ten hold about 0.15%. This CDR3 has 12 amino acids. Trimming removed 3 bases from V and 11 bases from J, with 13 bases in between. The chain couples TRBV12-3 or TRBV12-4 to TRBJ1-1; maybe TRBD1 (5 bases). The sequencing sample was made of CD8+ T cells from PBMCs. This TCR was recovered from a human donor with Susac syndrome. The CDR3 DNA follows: TGTGCCAGCAGTTTTGTGGGGGACCACGCTTTCTTT. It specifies CASSFVGDHAFF.